Given below is one TCR beta chain in context. Its antigen is as yet unknown. No infections or other immune events were documented during collection. This CDR3 contains 11 residues. Trimming shortened V by 5 bases and J by 2 bases, and 3 bases separated the two germline ends. Germline CDR1 reads SGHTA; CDR2 reads FQGNSA. TCRdb keeps only in-frame clones here, not all; method: immunoSEQ multiplex PCR. The sample lists 60,000 to 70,000 clones, around 87% seen once, with just over 4.5% in the top ten. This sample was included in a study of identifying expanded T cells in peripheral blood. The study's findings and limits: Approximately 1.2 clones differed between technical replicates, versus about 15 and 19 over time. Variance in clone template counts between roughly two-week samples significantly increased with total template count across all healthy donors.

Sequencing used blood. The source of this sequence is a person aged 18 to 69 in good health. The V gene is TRBV7-2, the J gene TRBJ1-1; D unclear. This chain's CDR3 is CASSVNTEAFF. Here the CDR3 DNA reads TGTGCCAGCAGCGTTAACACTGAAGCTTTCTTT.